This T cell receptor (beta chain) was documented in a study of blood T cell repertoires in COVID-19. About the research overall: Samples representing acute and convalescent COVID-19 were sourced from the United States, Italy and Spain. Sources were T cells, B-cell-depleted T cells, or PBMCs; the material itself was cDNA or gDNA.

Germline V gene sequence: CDR1 SGHNT, CDR2 YENEEA. J was trimmed by 2 bases and V by 6 bases; bases with no gene match: 7. CDR3 length equals 15 residues. Original data processing: Cell counts per sample came from amplifying reference gene primers. Some clones are missing from TCRdb's copy, which holds only in-frame ones; the method was immunoSEQ multiplex PCR. Clone size and V and J calls were adopted from that table, with D and trimming inferred from the DNA. Of tens of thousands of clones detected, 75% to 85% appear once; the ten largest clones hold more than 4%. A Seattle source enrolled patients during active infection and followed them longitudinally.

The origin of this receptor is a man aged 80 or over with COVID-19, enrolled during active disease. The material sequenced was peripheral blood. The chain is built from TRBV11-3 and TRBJ2-1, with 7 bases aligning to TRBD1. In DNA, the CDR3 is TGTGCCAGCAGTCCAGGGGGAACCCCCTACAATGAGCAGTTCTTC. Translated, it gives CASSPGGTPYNEQFF.